This TCR beta chain came from a study of shared clonotypes between healthy human individuals. Study-level background: The study used three CD4 naive, three CD4 memory, two CD8 naive and one CD8 memory plate per donor.

As processed by the authors: Junction-only sequences produced by ImmunoSEQ had no quality scores, so filtering differed. Here immunoSEQ multiplex PCR was the method, and the copy in TCRdb shows in-frame clones only, minus some. The V and J calls and the clone size are those of that table, but D and trimming were determined from the DNA. Of 2,500,000 or so clones listed, 90% to 95% are singletons. The CDR3 is 16 residues long. Trimming removed 5 bases at V and 4 bases at J, with 18 bases between. In germline, CDR1 is SEHNR, CDR2 FQNEAQ (reference sequence). Free of recent acute infections or vaccinations, the donors were healthy HIV-negative adults.

The receptor comes from a man in his late teens or twenties in good health. Some clones in this sample may be carry-over from other donors' samples. V and J are TRBV7-9 and TRBJ1-3, with D tentatively TRBD1 (5 bases). The sample taken for sequencing was naive CD4+ T cells from PBMCs. Subset: CD45RA+ positively selected. CDR3 protein: CASSLGGRGYGNTIYF. CDR3 coding DNA: TGTGCCAGCAGCCTCGGGGGTAGAGGGTACGGAAACACCATATATTTT.